The 7 T cell receptor beta chains presented below share a single source sample, sequenced in a study of regulatory T cells in long-lasting Graves disease. In building TCR beta libraries, iRepertoire HTBI primers were used together with Arm-PCR of CDR3 regions. In TCRdb, the multiplex PCR reads were re-called with MiXCR into one record per CDR3 protein. The repertoire consists of 600,000 to 850,000 distinct CDR3 sequences, with around 30% occurring once and the leading ten covering around 42%. Time point noted: persistent/refractory GD, antithyroid drugs over 5 years with positive TRAb. Preparation of the TCR library used RNA extracted from PBMCs. Material: peripheral blood mononuclear cells (PBMCs), obtained when the disease was refractory, from a patient treated with antithyroid drugs. Receptors were obtained from a female donor with Graves disease.

In its sample, this clonotype was seen many times. The rearrangement joins TRBV6-1 to TRBJ2-5; no reliable D call. The V end lost 8 bases, the J end lost 5 bases, and 15 bases lay between the germline ends. CDR1 MNHNS and CDR2 SASEGT come from the germline V gene. This CDR3 is 13 amino acids long. The CDR3 DNA reads TGTGCCAGCGCAAGGGCCCGCCGCGAGACCCAGTACTTC. It specifies CASARARRETQYF.

This clonotype has ten or more counts. The chain links TRBV20-1 to TRBJ1-1, with TRBD1 as a possible D gene (5 bases). The ends were cut back, 3 bases at V and 4 bases at J, with 9 bases in the middle. The germline CDR1 and CDR2 sequences are DFQATT and SNEGSKA (reference sequence). This CDR3 is 12 amino acids long. The CDR3 is CSASRGGTEAFF. The CDR3 coding sequence is TGCAGTGCTAGTCGGGGGGGCACTGAAGCTTTCTTT.

The rearrangement joins TRBV6-2 or TRBV6-3 to TRBJ1-1; TRBD1 is a possible D gene (5 bases). The CDR3 contains 13 residues. The germline V and J ends were trimmed by 1 base and 4 bases, with 7 bases remaining between them. Looked up from germline, CDR1 is MNHEY and CDR2 is SVGEGT. The CDR3 DNA reads as TGTGCCAGCAGTTACTTTAGGGGCACTGAAGCTTTCTTT. It codes for CASSYFRGTEAFF.

V is TRBV20-1 and J is TRBJ1-5, with D perhaps matching TRBD1 (5 bases). V was shortened by 6 bases and J by 6 bases, with 12 bases between the two germline ends. Germline V gene data show CDR1 as DFQATT and CDR2 as SNEGSKA (reference sequence). This CDR3 comprises 12 residues. CDR3 in DNA: TGCAGTGCGTTCGACGGGGGTCAGCCCCAGCATTTT. It is translated as CSAFDGGQPQHF.

V usage is TRBV5-6 and J usage is TRBJ1-1; D remains unclear. Trimming shortened V by 3 bases and J by 0 bases, and 12 bases separated the two germline ends. Germline assignment: CDR1 SGHDT and CDR2 YYEEEE. This CDR3 is 15 amino acids long. The CDR3, as DNA: TGTGCCAGCAGCTCCTTCGCCTACTTGAACACTGAAGCTTTCTTT. Protein product: CASSSFAYLNTEAFF.

This chain uses TRBV5-1 with TRBJ2-7; D may be TRBD1 or TRBD2 (6 bases each). V was trimmed by 4 bases and J by 3 bases, leaving 17 bases between them. CDR1 is SGHRS and CDR2 is YFSETQ in the germline V gene. This CDR3 region has 15 residues. The CDR3 bases are TGCGCCAGCAGCCAAGATGGACAGCGGGTCTACGAGCAGTACTTC. Protein product: CASSQDGQRVYEQYF.

This clonotype was observed a handful of times. A much more abundant neighbour one base away suggests this may be a read error. For the CDR3, the DNA is TGTGCCAGCAGTGAAGCCCAGGGGGAGGTTGAAAAACTGTTTTTT. The encoded protein is CASSEAQGEVEKLFF. The gene calls are TRBV2 and TRBJ1-4; 7 bases map to TRBD1. The J segment lost 7 bases and the V segment lost 0 bases, leaving 5 bases of the junction unmatched. The CDR3 length is 15 residues. Germline V lookup: CDR1 SNHLY, CDR2 FYNNEI.